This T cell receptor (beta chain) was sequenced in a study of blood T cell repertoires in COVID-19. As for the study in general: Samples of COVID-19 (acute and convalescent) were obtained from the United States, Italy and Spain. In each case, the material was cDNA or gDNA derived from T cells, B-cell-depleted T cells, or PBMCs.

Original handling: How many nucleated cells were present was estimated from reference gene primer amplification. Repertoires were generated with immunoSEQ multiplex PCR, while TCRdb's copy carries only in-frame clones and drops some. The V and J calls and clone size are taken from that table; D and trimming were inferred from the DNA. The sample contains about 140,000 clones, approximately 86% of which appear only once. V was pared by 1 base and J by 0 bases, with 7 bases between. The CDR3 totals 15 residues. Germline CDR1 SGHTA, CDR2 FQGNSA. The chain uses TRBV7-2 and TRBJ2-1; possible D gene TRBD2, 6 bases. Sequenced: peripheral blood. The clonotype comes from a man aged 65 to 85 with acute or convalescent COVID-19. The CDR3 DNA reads TGTGCCAGCAGCTTAGGCGGGGCCTCCTACAATGAGCAGTTCTTC. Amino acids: CASSLGGASYNEQFF. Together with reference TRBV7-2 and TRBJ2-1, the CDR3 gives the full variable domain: GAGVSQSPSNKVTEKGKDVELRCDPISGHTALYWYRQSLGQGLEFLIYFQGNSAPDKSGLPSDRFSAERTGGSVSTLTIQRTQQEDSAVYLCASSLGGASYNEQFFGPGTRLTVL.